This T cell receptor beta chain was identified in a study of glioma-infiltrating T cells. Broader study findings: Tissue and blood shared very few CDR3 sequences. Tissue-blood divergence was below expectation in non-neoplastic patients, above in gliomas.

TCR alpha and beta CDR3 regions were amplified from RNA using iRepertoire nested multiplex PCR. For one-step reverse transcription and amplification, about 90-400 ng of tissue mRNA or PBMC total RNA was used. TCRdb recomputed calls from the multiplex PCR reads with MiXCR, one row per CDR3 protein. The table shows approximately 130,000 distinct CDR3 sequences, with more than 20% occurring only once. This clonotype appeared a few times. Its matching antigen is unknown. Deletions cut 6 bases from V and 5 bases from J, with 25 bases between. CDR1 and CDR2 from the germline V gene are MNHEY and SVGAGI. The CDR3 is 17 residues long.

What was sequenced was glioma tissue, nonneoplastic brain tissue, or PBMCs (not recorded which). The chain carries TRBV6-5 and TRBJ2-5, with unresolved D. This clonotype was obtained from a human donor with low-grade glioma or glioblastoma, undergoing nonglioma brain surgery, or in good health (not recorded which). The DNA for the CDR3 is TGTGCCAGCAGCCAAGAAGGACCAGGCGATCCAAGGGAGACCCAGTACTTC. Amino acid sequence: CASSQEGPGDPRETQYF.